This paragraph covers one T cell receptor beta chain sequence. The source of the sample is a study of T cells after posttransplantation cyclophosphamide. Treatment was busulfan-fludarabine conditioning, a marrow graft, and cyclophosphamide on days +3 and +4. This table comes from immunoSEQ multiplex PCR, and its TCRdb copy is limited to in-frame clones, with some not included. The sample has 9,500 to 15,000 clones; around 2.1% are singletons. The ends lost 2 bases at V and 10 bases at J; junction bases unmatched: 12. The CDR3 is 15 amino acids. Germline V gene lookup returns CDR1 SGHRS and CDR2 YFSETQ.

The input for sequencing was PBMCs, taken after allogeneic stem cell transplant with posttransplant cyclophosphamide. The chain combines TRBV5-1 with TRBJ2-1; 7 bases match TRBD2. The clonotype was recovered from a male patient in his 30s who received an allogeneic stem cell transplant from a related donor, was CMV-positive, and had no GVHD. Some T cells may be graft donor cells. Here the CDR3 reads CASSFGERGFAEQFF. CDR3 DNA: TGCGCCAGCAGCTTTGGCGAGCGGGGTTTCGCGGAGCAGTTCTTC.